These 28 T cell receptor beta chains were all obtained from the same sample, sequenced in a study of blood T cells in healthy people across ages. Together with a sample-barcoded 5' primer, a J-beta primer mix was included in a second PCR lasting about 7 to 11 cycles. TCRdb ran MiXCR on the 5' RACE reads and lists one entry per CDR3 protein. This table has about 1,400,000 distinct CDR3 sequences, roughly 64% appearing once. Sequencing input: blood. The receptors derive from a man between 18 and 35 years old in good health.

V usage is TRBV27 and J usage is TRBJ2-4; 14 nucleotides match TRBD2. The CDR3 runs 19 residues. CDR1 is MNHEY and CDR2 is SMNVEV in the germline V gene (reference sequence). Losses at the gene ends were 5 bases for V and 3 bases for J; bases not matched to a gene: 12. The CDR3 DNA sequence: TGTGCCAGCAGTCGGCCGGGACTAGCGGGAGACCACAACAAAAACATTCAGTACTTC. This gives the protein CASSRPGLAGDHNKNIQYF.

The chain joins TRBV27 to TRBJ2-7; D gene unclear. Germline V lookup: CDR1 MNHEY, CDR2 SMNVEV (reference sequence). This CDR3 has 11 amino acids. Trimming shortened V by 3 bases and J by 10 bases, and 10 bases separated the two germline ends. Here the CDR3 DNA reads TGTGCCAGCAGTTTGGTCAGCCCCCAGTACTTC. As protein: CASSLVSPQYF.

In the case of this clonotype: A read error is possible here, since a much larger clone lies one base away. The chain employs TRBV27 and TRBJ2-1, with D possibly TRBD2 on 6 matching bases. V was trimmed by 6 bases and J by 4 bases, leaving 10 bases between them. Per the germline V gene, CDR1 is MNHEY and CDR2 is SMNVEV (reference sequence). This CDR3 has 13 amino acids. CDR3 in amino acids: CASRPGTYNEQFF. For the CDR3, the DNA is TGTGCCAGCAGACCCGGGACTTACAATGAGCAGTTCTTC.

The chain recombines TRBV10-3 with TRBJ2-1, with 11 bases matching TRBD2. The junction had 24 bases not matched to a gene; V was cut back by 4 bases and J by 4 bases. The CDR3 consists of 22 residues. Germline V gene sequence: CDR1 ENHRY, CDR2 SYGVKD. This CDR3 is CAISGPGPAGSGRATRYNEQFF. The CDR3 DNA sequence: TGTGCCATCAGTGGACCGGGACCGGCGGGTAGCGGGAGGGCAACGAGATACAATGAGCAGTTCTTC.

The chain is built from TRBV5-1 and TRBJ1-2, with D possibly being TRBD1 (5 bases). Trimming stripped 7 bases from V and 0 bases from J, with 16 bases between. Germline CDR1 is SGHRS and CDR2 is YFSETQ. The CDR3 has 15 residues. CDR3 sequence: CASLPGLNTNYGYTF. The CDR3, as DNA: TGCGCCAGCCTGCCAGGGTTAAATACTAACTATGGCTACACCTTC.

To note about this clonotype: One end of the junction is discordant with germline, which a read error may explain. V and J are TRBV7-9 and TRBJ1-4; 7 bases align to TRBD1. The CDR3 extends over 14 amino acids. CDR1 is SEHNR, CDR2 FQNEAQ, per germline (reference sequence). CDR3 sequence (DNA): TGTGCCGGCAGCGAGACAGGGCTAAAGGAAAAACTGTTTTTT. It yields the protein CAGSETGLKEKLFF.

The chain carries TRBV4-3 and TRBJ2-7; 12 bases map to TRBD1. The CDR3 consists of 15 residues. J was trimmed by 6 bases and V by 3 bases; bases with no gene match: 6. Germline values: CDR1 LGHNA, CDR2 YSLEER. This CDR3 reads CASSHGTGGVGEQYF. In DNA, the CDR3 is TGCGCCAGCAGCCACGGGACAGGGGGCGTAGGCGAGCAGTACTTC.

A few counts support this clonotype. The chain is built from TRBV5-1 and TRBJ2-5; D is perhaps TRBD1 (6 bases). Trimming stripped 2 bases from V and 2 bases from J, with 10 bases between. Germline assignment: CDR1 SGHRS and CDR2 YFSETQ. This CDR3 is 14 amino acids long. The CDR3 DNA reads TGCGCCAGCAGCTTCCGGGACATTCAAGAGACCCAGTACTTC. The encoded protein is CASSFRDIQETQYF.

The rearrangement uses TRBV7-8 and TRBJ2-1; D is perhaps TRBD1 (5 bases). The CDR3 extends over 16 amino acids. Trimming shortened V by 5 bases and J by 8 bases, and 22 bases separated the two germline ends. Germline V gene lookup returns CDR1 SGHVS and CDR2 FQNEAQ. CDR3 region: CASSLLFGQGRDEQFF. CDR3 in DNA: TGTGCCAGCAGCCTTCTCTTCGGCCAGGGTAGGGATGAGCAGTTCTTC.

This clonotype was counted only a few times. The J gene is TRBJ2-7, the V gene TRBV20-1, with D tentatively TRBD1 or TRBD2 (6 bases each). The V gene lost 6 bases and the J gene lost 2 bases, with 14 bases spanning the gap. The CDR3 length is 13 residues. Germline lookup yields CDR1 DFQATT and CDR2 SNEGSKA (reference sequence). The CDR3 is CSARRGATYEQYF. The CDR3 nucleotides are TGCAGTGCCCGGAGGGGGGCAACCTACGAGCAGTACTTC.

The genes are TRBV15 and TRBJ2-1; D possibly corresponds to TRBD1 (6 bases). This CDR3 contains 15 residues. Germline assignment: CDR1 LNHNV and CDR2 YYDKDF (reference sequence). V lost 5 bases and J 9 bases, leaving 20 bases between the germline ends. CDR3 nucleotide sequence: TGTGCCACCAGCTCTTACAGGGTGGGGGTCGGTGAGCAGTTCTTC. It encodes CATSSYRVGVGEQFF. Looking up the rest from reference TRBV15 and TRBJ2-1 gives the full variable domain: DAMVIQNPRYQVTQFGKPVTLSCSQTLNHNVMYWYQQKSSQAPKLLFHYYDKDFNNEADTPDNFQSRRPNTSFCFLDIRSPGLGDTAMYLCATSSYRVGVGEQFFGPGTRLTVL.

The chain is built from TRBV3-1 and TRBJ2-2; TRBD1 is a possible D gene (6 bases). Per germline, CDR1 LGHDT and CDR2 YNNKEL (reference sequence). The CDR3 totals 15 residues. V was shortened by 1 base and J by 5 bases, with 11 bases between the two germline ends. CDR3 sequence reads: CASSQAPTGTGELFF. CDR3 nucleotides: TGTGCCAGCAGCCAAGCCCCAACAGGGACCGGGGAGCTGTTTTTT.

The chain couples TRBV5-1 to TRBJ2-7, with TRBD2 identical over 7 bases. Per germline, CDR1 SGHRS and CDR2 YFSETQ. The V and J ends lost 4 bases and 7 bases, in that order; junction bases with no gene match: 14. The CDR3 length is 15 residues. The CDR3 nucleotides are TGCGCCAGCAGCGTGGGAGGGGACCAAGTACGGGAGCAGTACTTC. This gives the protein CASSVGGDQVREQYF. Full variable domain (missing parts from reference TRBV5-1 and TRBJ2-7): KAGVTQTPRYLIKTRGQQVTLSCSPISGHRSVSWYQQTPGQGLQFLFEYFSETQRNKGNFPGRFSGRQFSNSRSEMNVSTLELGDSALYLCASSVGGDQVREQYFGPGTRLTVT.

The chain links TRBV6-5 to TRBJ1-1; D ambiguous. The ends were cut back, 0 bases at V and 6 bases at J, with 8 bases in the middle. Germline V gene sequence: CDR1 MNHEY, CDR2 SVGAGI. There are 13 residues in the CDR3. CDR3 nucleotide sequence: TGTGCCAGCAGTTACTCGAGAGTGTCTGAAGCTTTCTTT. This codes for CASSYSRVSEAFF.

This clonotype occurred a few times. The chain is built from TRBV9 and TRBJ1-2; maybe TRBD1 (5 bases). The germline V gene has CDR1 SGDLS and CDR2 YYNGEE. The CDR3 totals 13 residues. Trimming stripped 4 bases from V and 13 bases from J, with 20 bases between. Written as DNA, the CDR3 is TGTGCCAGCAGCTATTTAGGGACCGATCCAGGCACCTTC. Translation: CASSYLGTDPGTF.

V usage is TRBV11-2 and J usage is TRBJ2-3; TRBD1 or TRBD2 may be the D gene (5 bases each). The CDR3 is 14 residues long. With 1 base removed from V and 7 bases from J, the gap between germline ends came to 12 bases. The germline V gene encodes CDR1 SGHAT and CDR2 FQNNGV. The CDR3 protein is CASSLAGSGNTQYF. Here the CDR3 DNA reads TGTGCCAGCAGCTTAGCAGGGAGTGGCAATACGCAGTATTTT.

The chain carries TRBV20-1 and TRBJ1-1; 7 bases are a match to TRBD1. This CDR3 spans 15 amino acids. V shed 1 base and J 0 bases; nucleotides not matched to a gene: 5. In germline, CDR1 is DFQATT, CDR2 SNEGSKA (reference sequence). CDR3 in DNA: TGCAGTGCTAGAGGACTGACAGGGATGAACACTGAAGCTTTCTTT. Amino acid sequence: CSARGLTGMNTEAFF.

The chain uses TRBV7-9 and TRBJ2-1; the D gene is possibly TRBD1 (6 bases). The CDR3 totals 13 residues. Germline V gives CDR1 SEHNR, CDR2 FQNEAQ (reference sequence). V was pared by 5 bases and J by 12 bases, with 17 bases between. CDR3 sequence: CASSPQGMTGQFF. CDR3 nucleotide sequence: TGTGCCAGCAGCCCGCAGGGGATGACTGGGCAGTTCTTC.

This clonotype has only a few counts. The J gene is TRBJ1-6, the V gene TRBV6-5; a possible D gene is TRBD1 (6 bases). V gave up 7 bases and J gave up 5 bases, with 15 bases separating them. The CDR3 contains 15 residues. The germline V gene encodes CDR1 MNHEY and CDR2 SVGAGI. The chain's CDR3 is CASNRGGPDNSPLHF. The CDR3 nucleotides read TGTGCCAGCAACCGCGGGGGGCCGGATAATTCACCCCTCCACTTT.

The rearrangement uses TRBV2 and TRBJ1-2, with a possible D match to TRBD1 (5 bases). V was trimmed by 5 bases and J by 8 bases, leaving 9 bases between them. The germline CDR1 and CDR2 sequences are SNHLY and FYNNEI. The CDR3 is 11 residues long. In nucleotides, the CDR3 is TGTGCCAGCAGTTACAGGAAGGGCTACACCTTC. This encodes CASSYRKGYTF.

This chain connects TRBV6-5 to TRBJ2-2; D gene uncertain. This CDR3 region has 15 residues. With 0 bases removed from V and 1 base from J, the gap between germline ends came to 6 bases. Per the germline V gene, CDR1 is MNHEY and CDR2 is SVGAGI. This CDR3 reads CASSYSSKNTGELFF. For the CDR3, the DNA is TGTGCCAGCAGTTACTCCTCCAAGAACACCGGGGAGCTGTTTTTT.

The V and J genes are TRBV20-1 and TRBJ2-1; D remains unclear. The end of the DNA aligns better with TRBJ2-7, so the J call may be wrong. CDR3 length: 12 amino acids. CDR1 and CDR2 from the germline V gene are DFQATT and SNEGSKA (reference sequence). The CDR3 sequence is CSAPRGGSEQYF. CDR3 sequence (DNA): TGCAGTGCGCCTAGAGGTGGCAGCGAGCAGTACTTC.

The rearrangement joins TRBV27 to TRBJ1-5; D unresolved. The V gene's germline CDR1 is MNHEY and CDR2 SMNVEV (reference sequence). The CDR3 spans 14 residues. Trimming stripped 5 bases from V and 3 bases from J, with 11 bases between. CDR3 sequence reads: CASSPHPNNQPQHF. For the CDR3, the DNA is TGTGCCAGCAGTCCCCATCCGAACAATCAGCCCCAGCATTTT.

This clonotype was counted only a few times. This CDR3 reads CSARGRVSSIPGEQYF. The CDR3 DNA reads TGCAGTGCTAGGGGAAGGGTGTCCTCAATTCCGGGCGAGCAGTACTTC. The V gene is TRBV20-1, the J gene TRBJ2-5; D is undetermined. The J call is in doubt because the DNA end fits TRBJ2-7 better. Germline values: CDR1 DFQATT, CDR2 SNEGSKA (reference sequence). The CDR3 spans 16 residues.

The V and J genes are TRBV6-5 and TRBJ1-2, with 7 bases matching TRBD1. From germline, CDR1 is MNHEY and CDR2 SVGAGI. CDR3 length equals 14 residues. The trim removed 7 bases at V and 4 bases at J, leaving 9 bases unmatched. CDR3 in amino acids: CASTETGPLYGYTF. The DNA of the CDR3 is TGTGCCAGCACTGAGACAGGGCCTCTCTATGGCTACACCTTC.

This chain joins TRBV25-1 and TRBJ2-7; TRBD1 might be the D (5 bases). This CDR3 has 13 residues. Looked up from germline, CDR1 is MGHDK and CDR2 is SYGVNS. V was trimmed by 8 bases and J by 2 bases, leaving 13 bases between them. This chain's CDR3 is CASQGTLTYEQYF. In DNA, the CDR3 is TGTGCCAGCCAGGGCACCCTCACCTACGAGCAGTACTTC.

In this sample, this clonotype turned up a few times. The rearrangement uses TRBV29-1 and TRBJ2-3, with 9 bases fitting TRBD2. V gave up 8 bases and J gave up 4 bases; unmatched junction bases: 7. The CDR3 is 13 amino acids. The germline CDR1 and CDR2 sequences are SQVTM and ANQGSEA. The chain's CDR3 is CSSTAGGPDTQYF. Here the CDR3 DNA reads TGCAGCAGTACGGCGGGGGGGCCAGATACGCAGTATTTT.

The chain combines TRBV12-3 or TRBV12-4 with TRBJ2-2; 7 bases line up with TRBD1. CDR3 length equals 15 residues. The J segment lost 4 bases and the V segment lost 6 bases, leaving 8 bases of the junction unmatched. CDR3 nucleotides: TGTGCCAGCAGAACCGCAGGGGGAGCCACCGGGGAGCTGTTTTTT. Protein product: CASRTAGGATGELFF.